These T cell receptor beta chains were read from a single sample in a study of patients and donors after allogeneic stem cell transplantation. TCRdb re-called the RT-PCR reads with MiXCR, one entry per CDR3 protein. The sample carries about 160,000 distinct CDR3 sequences, 20% to 25% recorded once. Specimen: blood, either unsorted or a sorted T cell fraction (not recorded which). The receptors were gathered from a human donor who was either an allogeneic HSCT recipient or a stem cell or donor lymphocyte infusion donor (not recorded which). It is not recorded whose cells these are; they may come from a transplant donor. Both conserved end residues are part of each CDR3. A D gene is named only where the DNA matches it firmly. Clone size is not always given. Where it is, it says once, few, many or a class for expanded clones.

D gene: TRBD1
V gene: TRBV27
J gene: TRBJ1-6
clone size: many
CDR3 protein: CASSTKYRGDNSPLHF
CDR3 DNA: TGTGCCAGCAGCACCAAATACAGGGGGGATAATTCACCCCTCCACTTT

D gene: .
V gene: TRBV20-1
J gene: TRBJ1-1
clone size: few
CDR3 protein: CSARVGSLNTEAFF
CDR3 DNA: TGCAGTGCTAGAGTAGGCAGCCTGAACACTGAAGCTTTCTTT

D gene: .
V gene: TRBV20-1
J gene: TRBJ2-7
clone size: many
CDR3 protein: CTIRRGNYEQYF
CDR3 DNA: TGCACCATTCGCCGGGGGAACTACGAGCAGTACTTC

D gene: .
V gene: TRBV7-9
J gene: TRBJ1-5
clone size: few
CDR3 protein: CASSLNPVPNQPQHF
CDR3 DNA: TGTGCCAGCAGCTTAAACCCTGTCCCGAATCAGCCCCAGCATTTT

D gene: .
V gene: TRBV20-1
J gene: TRBJ1-1
clone size: .
CDR3 protein: CSARGGLTEAFF
CDR3 DNA: TGCAGTGCCCGGGGGGGGCTCACTGAAGCTTTCTTT

D gene: .
V gene: TRBV10-3
J gene: TRBJ1-6
clone size: .
CDR3 protein: CAISAQGGNSPLHF
CDR3 DNA: TGTGCCATCAGTGCCCAGGGAGGGAATTCACCCCTCCACTTT

D gene: .
V gene: TRBV29-1
J gene: TRBJ1-1
clone size: .
CDR3 protein: CSVLRDGYMNTEAFF
CDR3 DNA: TGCAGCGTCCTCCGGGACGGATATATGAACACTGAAGCTTTCTTT

D gene: .
V gene: TRBV12-3/TRBV12-4
J gene: TRBJ1-4
clone size: few
CDR3 protein: CASSLGGNEKLFF
CDR3 DNA: TGTGCCAGCAGTTTAGGGGGGAACGAAAAACTGTTTTTT

D gene: TRBD1
V gene: TRBV4-1
J gene: TRBJ1-1
clone size: many
CDR3 protein: CASSPRFGQGATEAFF
CDR3 DNA: TGCGCCAGCAGCCCCAGGTTTGGTCAGGGGGCCACTGAAGCTTTCTTT

D gene: .
V gene: TRBV10-3
J gene: TRBJ2-5
clone size: few
CDR3 protein: CAISETGKGSGETQYF
CDR3 DNA: TGTGCCATCAGTGAGACAGGGAAGGGGTCAGGAGAGACCCAGTACTTC

D gene: TRBD2
V gene: TRBV10-3
J gene: TRBJ2-1
clone size: .
CDR3 protein: CAISENFGTTHNEQFF
CDR3 DNA: TGTGCCATCAGTGAAAACTTCGGGACTACCCACAATGAGCAGTTCTTC

D gene: .
V gene: TRBV3-1
J gene: TRBJ1-2
clone size: .
CDR3 protein: CASSQDWVEPFYGYTF
CDR3 DNA: TGTGCCAGCAGCCAAGATTGGGTAGAGCCTTTCTATGGCTACACCTTC

D gene: .
V gene: TRBV5-1
J gene: TRBJ2-3
clone size: once
CDR3 protein: CASSLAWGGEDTQYF
CDR3 DNA: TGCGCCAGCAGCTTGGCTTGGGGCGGAGAAGATACGCAGTATTTT

D gene: .
V gene: TRBV10-3
J gene: TRBJ2-7
clone size: .
CDR3 protein: CAISDPLYEQYF
CDR3 DNA: TGTGCCATCAGTGACCCCCTTTACGAGCAGTACTTC

D gene: .
V gene: TRBV5-1
J gene: TRBJ1-4
clone size: .
CDR3 protein: CASSLYQGLEEKLFF
CDR3 DNA: TGCGCCAGCAGCTTGTATCAGGGCTTGGAAGAAAAACTGTTTTTT

D gene: .
V gene: TRBV12-3/TRBV12-4
J gene: TRBJ2-3
clone size: .
CDR3 protein: CASSTRPSTDTQYF
CDR3 DNA: TGTGCCAGCAGTACGCGGCCTAGCACAGATACGCAGTATTTT

D gene: .
V gene: TRBV25-1
J gene: TRBJ2-1
clone size: few
CDR3 protein: CASRIYNEQFF
CDR3 DNA: TGTGCCAGCAGGATTTACAATGAGCAGTTCTTC

D gene: TRBD1
V gene: TRBV7-9
J gene: TRBJ1-1
clone size: many
CDR3 protein: CASSWTGGDYDEAFF
CDR3 DNA: TGTGCCAGCAGCTGGACAGGGGGCGACTACGACGAAGCTTTCTTT

D gene: .
V gene: TRBV20-1
J gene: TRBJ1-1
clone size: .
CDR3 protein: CSARIEYGAAGAFF
CDR3 DNA: TGCAGTGCTAGGATAGAGTACGGGGCGGCGGGTGCTTTCTTT

D gene: .
V gene: TRBV5-1
J gene: TRBJ1-1
clone size: .
CDR3 protein: CASSLWTVRYTEAFF
CDR3 DNA: TGCGCCAGCAGCCTTTGGACAGTCCGTTACACTGAAGCTTTCTTT

D gene: .
V gene: TRBV10-3
J gene: TRBJ1-1
clone size: few
CDR3 protein: CAITLDSLNTEAFF
CDR3 DNA: TGTGCCATCACTTTAGACAGTTTGAACACTGAAGCTTTCTTT

D gene: .
V gene: TRBV12-3/TRBV12-4
J gene: TRBJ2-5
clone size: .
CDR3 protein: CASSLWSEQETQYF
CDR3 DNA: TGTGCCAGCAGTTTGTGGTCGGAGCAAGAGACCCAGTACTTC

D gene: .
V gene: TRBV21-1
J gene: TRBJ1-1
clone size: .
CDR3 protein: CASSRPRMNTEAFF
CDR3 DNA: TGTGCCAGCAGCAGACCCCGGATGAACACTGAAGCTTTCTTT

D gene: .
V gene: TRBV6-6
J gene: TRBJ2-1
clone size: few
CDR3 protein: CASSLTDNYNEQFF
CDR3 DNA: TGTGCCAGCAGCCTTACCGACAACTACAATGAGCAGTTCTTC

D gene: TRBD1
V gene: TRBV5-1
J gene: TRBJ2-3
clone size: few
CDR3 protein: CASSRGQGSTDTQYF
CDR3 DNA: TGCGCCAGCAGCCGGGGACAGGGAAGCACAGATACGCAGTATTTT

D gene: TRBD1
V gene: TRBV2
J gene: TRBJ1-1
clone size: .
CDR3 protein: CASSFPRGLTEAFF
CDR3 DNA: TGTGCCAGCAGTTTCCCTAGGGGGCTCACTGAAGCTTTCTTT

D gene: .
V gene: TRBV5-1
J gene: TRBJ1-6
clone size: few
CDR3 protein: CASSLAGRGSPLHF
CDR3 DNA: TGCGCCAGCAGCTTGGCAGGACGGGGTTCACCCCTCCACTTT

D gene: TRBD1
V gene: TRBV5-1
J gene: TRBJ1-2
clone size: few
CDR3 protein: CASSLAGGVDGYTF
CDR3 DNA: TGCGCCAGCAGCTTGGCAGGGGGCGTTGATGGCTACACCTTC

D gene: .
V gene: TRBV20-1
J gene: TRBJ1-3
clone size: few
CDR3 protein: CSARDRRQAGNTIYF
CDR3 DNA: TGCAGTGCTAGAGATAGGCGGCAGGCTGGAAACACCATATATTTT

D gene: .
V gene: TRBV5-1
J gene: TRBJ1-2
clone size: .
CDR3 protein: CASSLDGGVGYTF
CDR3 DNA: TGCGCCAGCAGCTTGGACGGTGGGGTAGGCTACACCTTC

D gene: .
V gene: TRBV18
J gene: TRBJ1-1
clone size: .
CDR3 protein: CASSEGETEAFF
CDR3 DNA: TGTGCCAGCTCCGAGGGAGAAACTGAAGCTTTCTTT

D gene: .
V gene: TRBV5-1
J gene: TRBJ1-1
clone size: .
CDR3 protein: CASSLVRTPNTEAFF
CDR3 DNA: TGCGCCAGCAGCTTGGTACGGACCCCGAACACTGAAGCTTTCTTT

D gene: .
V gene: TRBV27
J gene: TRBJ1-5
clone size: few
CDR3 protein: CASSPGSPNQPQHF
CDR3 DNA: TGTGCCAGCAGTCCCGGGTCCCCGAATCAGCCCCAGCATTTT

D gene: .
V gene: TRBV12-3/TRBV12-4
J gene: TRBJ2-7
clone size: .
CDR3 protein: CASSLAPLTYEQYF
CDR3 DNA: TGTGCCAGCAGTTTGGCTCCACTTACCTACGAGCAGTACTTC

D gene: .
V gene: TRBV29-1
J gene: TRBJ2-7
clone size: .
CDR3 protein: CSGTTGSAYEQYF
CDR3 DNA: TGCAGCGGAACTACAGGGAGCGCCTACGAGCAGTACTTC

D gene: TRBD1
V gene: TRBV20-1
J gene: TRBJ1-5
clone size: .
CDR3 protein: CSVADRWSNQPQHF
CDR3 DNA: TGCAGTGTAGCGGACAGGTGGAGCAATCAGCCCCAGCATTTT

D gene: TRBD1
V gene: TRBV5-1
J gene: TRBJ2-7
clone size: .
CDR3 protein: CASSYLGQRGVYEQYF
CDR3 DNA: TGCGCCAGCAGCTATTTGGGACAGAGAGGTGTCTACGAGCAGTACTTC

D gene: .
V gene: TRBV29-1
J gene: TRBJ1-1
clone size: few
CDR3 protein: CSAGTVNTEAFF
CDR3 DNA: TGCAGCGCCGGAACAGTGAACACTGAAGCTTTCTTT

D gene: .
V gene: TRBV10-3
J gene: TRBJ1-1
clone size: .
CDR3 protein: CAISEIDQPNTEAFF
CDR3 DNA: TGTGCCATCAGTGAGATAGACCAACCAAACACTGAAGCTTTCTTT

D gene: TRBD1
V gene: TRBV12-3/TRBV12-4
J gene: TRBJ1-3
clone size: few
CDR3 protein: CASIPAGGYTIYF
CDR3 DNA: TGTGCCAGCATCCCCGCAGGGGGTTACACCATATATTTT

D gene: TRBD1
V gene: TRBV4-1
J gene: TRBJ2-5
clone size: .
CDR3 protein: CASSQEFETGLETQYF
CDR3 DNA: TGCGCCAGCAGCCAAGAGTTCGAGACAGGGTTGGAGACCCAGTACTTC

D gene: TRBD1
V gene: TRBV5-6
J gene: TRBJ2-4
clone size: few
CDR3 protein: CASSLVRGLDIQYF
CDR3 DNA: TGTGCCAGCAGCTTGGTCAGGGGGCTAGACATTCAGTACTTC

D gene: TRBD2
V gene: TRBV5-1
J gene: TRBJ2-1
clone size: few
CDR3 protein: CASSLAKLAGALSSYNEQFF
CDR3 DNA: TGCGCCAGCAGCTTGGCCAAGCTAGCGGGGGCCCTGAGCTCCTACAATGAGCAGTTCTTC

D gene: TRBD1
V gene: TRBV5-1
J gene: TRBJ1-1
clone size: few
CDR3 protein: CASSPRDRALGTGTEAFF
CDR3 DNA: TGCGCCAGCAGCCCTAGGGACAGAGCATTAGGGACCGGCACTGAAGCTTTCTTT

D gene: .
V gene: TRBV20-1
J gene: TRBJ2-1
clone size: few
CDR3 protein: CSAPSGVNYNEQFF
CDR3 DNA: TGCAGTGCCCCTTCGGGGGTAAACTACAATGAGCAGTTCTTC

D gene: .
V gene: TRBV11-2
J gene: TRBJ2-1
clone size: .
CDR3 protein: CASSTRRLNNEQFF
CDR3 DNA: TGTGCCAGCAGCACCAGACGTCTAAACAATGAGCAGTTCTTC

D gene: .
V gene: TRBV20-1
J gene: TRBJ2-7
clone size: .
CDR3 protein: CSARDPSASPRNYEQYF
CDR3 DNA: TGCAGTGCTAGAGATCCATCGGCTTCTCCGAGAAACTACGAGCAGTACTTC

D gene: TRBD1
V gene: TRBV3-1
J gene: TRBJ1-1
clone size: .
CDR3 protein: CASSLTGTWPEAFF
CDR3 DNA: TGTGCCAGCAGCCTGACAGGGACCTGGCCTGAAGCTTTCTTT

D gene: TRBD1
V gene: TRBV5-1
J gene: TRBJ1-3
clone size: few
CDR3 protein: CASSVGGNSGNTIYF
CDR3 DNA: TGCGCCAGCAGCGTAGGGGGCAACTCTGGAAACACCATATATTTT

D gene: .
V gene: TRBV12-3/TRBV12-4
J gene: TRBJ1-6
clone size: few
CDR3 protein: CASSLKGPWNSPLHF
CDR3 DNA: TGTGCCAGCAGTTTGAAGGGTCCTTGGAATTCACCCCTCCACTTT